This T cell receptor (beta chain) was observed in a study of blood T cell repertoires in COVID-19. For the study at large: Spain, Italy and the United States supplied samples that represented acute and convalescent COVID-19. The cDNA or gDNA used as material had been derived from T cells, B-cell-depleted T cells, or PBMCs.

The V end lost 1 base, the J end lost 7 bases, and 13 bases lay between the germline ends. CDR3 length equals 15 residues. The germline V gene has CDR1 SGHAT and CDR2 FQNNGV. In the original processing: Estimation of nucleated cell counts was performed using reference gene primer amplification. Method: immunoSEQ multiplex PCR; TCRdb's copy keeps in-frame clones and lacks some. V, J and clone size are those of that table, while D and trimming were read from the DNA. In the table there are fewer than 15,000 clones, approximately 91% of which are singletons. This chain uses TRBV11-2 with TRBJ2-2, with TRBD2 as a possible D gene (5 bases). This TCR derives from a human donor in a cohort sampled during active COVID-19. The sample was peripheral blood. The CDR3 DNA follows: TGTGCCAGCAGCTTAGGGGGAGACCGGGGCGGGGAGCTGTTTTTT. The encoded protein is CASSLGGDRGGELFF.